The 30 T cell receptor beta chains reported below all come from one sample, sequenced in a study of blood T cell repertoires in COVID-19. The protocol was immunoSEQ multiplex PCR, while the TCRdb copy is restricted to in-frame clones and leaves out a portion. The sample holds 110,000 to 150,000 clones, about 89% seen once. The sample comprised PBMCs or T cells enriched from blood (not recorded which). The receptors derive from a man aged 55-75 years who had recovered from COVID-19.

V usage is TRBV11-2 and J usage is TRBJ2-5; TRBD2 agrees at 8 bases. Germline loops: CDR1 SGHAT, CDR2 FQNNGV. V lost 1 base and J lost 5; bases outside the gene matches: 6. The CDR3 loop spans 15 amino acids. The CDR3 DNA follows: TGTGCCAGCAGCTTAGGCAGCGGGGGTGCTGAGACCCAGTACTTC. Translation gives CASSLGSGGAETQYF.

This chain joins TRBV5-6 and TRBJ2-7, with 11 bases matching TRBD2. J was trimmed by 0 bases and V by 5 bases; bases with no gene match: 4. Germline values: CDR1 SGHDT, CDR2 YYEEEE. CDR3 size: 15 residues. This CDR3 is CASRLAGGASYEQYF. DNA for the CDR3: TGTGCCAGCAGGCTAGCGGGGGGCGCCTCCTACGAGCAGTACTTC.

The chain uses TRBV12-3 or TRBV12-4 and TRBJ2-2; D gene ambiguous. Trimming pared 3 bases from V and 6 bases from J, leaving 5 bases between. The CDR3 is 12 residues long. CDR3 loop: CASSFSSGELFF. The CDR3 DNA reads TGTGCCAGCAGTTTTTCTTCCGGGGAGCTGTTTTTT.

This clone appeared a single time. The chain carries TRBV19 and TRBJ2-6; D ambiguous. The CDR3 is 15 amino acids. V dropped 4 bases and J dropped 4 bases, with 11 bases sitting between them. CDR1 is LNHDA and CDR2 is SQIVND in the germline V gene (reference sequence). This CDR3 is CASSTSEWGANVLTF. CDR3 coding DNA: TGTGCCAGTAGTACGAGTGAGTGGGGGGCCAACGTCCTGACTTTC.

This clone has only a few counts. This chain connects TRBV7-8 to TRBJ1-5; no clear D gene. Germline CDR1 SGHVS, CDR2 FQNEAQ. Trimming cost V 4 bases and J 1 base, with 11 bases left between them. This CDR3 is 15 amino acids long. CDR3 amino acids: CASSYSGNSNQPQHF. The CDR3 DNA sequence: TGTGCCAGCAGCTACTCGGGGAACAGCAATCAGCCCCAGCATTTT.

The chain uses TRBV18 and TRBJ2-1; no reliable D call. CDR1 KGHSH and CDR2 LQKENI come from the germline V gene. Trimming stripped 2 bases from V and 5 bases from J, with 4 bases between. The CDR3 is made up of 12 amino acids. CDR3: CASSPIDNEQFF. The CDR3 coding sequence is TGTGCCAGCTCACCAATCGACAATGAGCAGTTCTTC.

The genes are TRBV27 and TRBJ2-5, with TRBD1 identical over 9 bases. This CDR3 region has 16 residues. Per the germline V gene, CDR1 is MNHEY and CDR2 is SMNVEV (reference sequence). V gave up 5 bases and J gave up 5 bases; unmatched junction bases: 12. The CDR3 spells CASSGGPGQGWETQYF. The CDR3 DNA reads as TGTGCCAGCAGTGGGGGGCCGGGACAGGGCTGGGAGACCCAGTACTTC.

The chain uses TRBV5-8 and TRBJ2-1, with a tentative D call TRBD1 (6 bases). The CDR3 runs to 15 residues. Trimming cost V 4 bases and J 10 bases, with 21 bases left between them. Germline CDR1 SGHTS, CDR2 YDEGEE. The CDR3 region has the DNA TGTGCCAGCAGCCTTTCGGGCAGGGGAAGAAGAGAGCAGTTCTTC. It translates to CASSLSGRGRREQFF.

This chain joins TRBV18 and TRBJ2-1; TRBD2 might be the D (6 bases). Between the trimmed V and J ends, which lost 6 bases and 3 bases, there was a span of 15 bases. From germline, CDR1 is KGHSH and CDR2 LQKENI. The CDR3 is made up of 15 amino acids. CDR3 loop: CASSPTGGVYNEQFF. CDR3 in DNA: TGTGCCAGCTCTCCAACCGGCGGGGTCTACAATGAGCAGTTCTTC.

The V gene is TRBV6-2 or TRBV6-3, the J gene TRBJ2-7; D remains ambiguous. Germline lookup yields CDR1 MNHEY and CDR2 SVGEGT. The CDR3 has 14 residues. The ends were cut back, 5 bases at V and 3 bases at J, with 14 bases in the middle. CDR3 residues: CASSPGGPFYEQYF. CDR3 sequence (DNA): TGTGCCAGCAGTCCCGGTGGTCCCTTCTACGAGCAGTACTTC.

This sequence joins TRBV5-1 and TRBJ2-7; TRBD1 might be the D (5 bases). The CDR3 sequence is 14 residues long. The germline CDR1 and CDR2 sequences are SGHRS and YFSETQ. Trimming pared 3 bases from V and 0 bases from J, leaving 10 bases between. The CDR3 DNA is TGCGCCAGCAGCTCTGGGGCTACCTCCTACGAGCAGTACTTC. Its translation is CASSSGATSYEQYF.

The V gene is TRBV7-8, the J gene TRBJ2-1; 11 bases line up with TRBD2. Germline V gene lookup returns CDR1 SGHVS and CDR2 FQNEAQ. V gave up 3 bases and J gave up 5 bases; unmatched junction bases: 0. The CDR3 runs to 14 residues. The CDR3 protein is CASSFSGGDNEQFF. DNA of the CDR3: TGTGCCAGCAGCTTTAGCGGGGGGGACAATGAGCAGTTCTTC.

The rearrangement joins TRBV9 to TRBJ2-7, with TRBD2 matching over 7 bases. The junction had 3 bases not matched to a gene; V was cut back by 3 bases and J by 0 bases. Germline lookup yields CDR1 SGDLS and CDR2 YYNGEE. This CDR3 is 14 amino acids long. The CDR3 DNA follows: TGTGCCAGCAGCGGTACTAGCGACTCCTACGAGCAGTACTTC. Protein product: CASSGTSDSYEQYF.

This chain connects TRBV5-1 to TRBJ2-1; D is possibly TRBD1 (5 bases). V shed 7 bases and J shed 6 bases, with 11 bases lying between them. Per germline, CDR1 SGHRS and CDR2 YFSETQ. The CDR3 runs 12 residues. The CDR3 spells CASGAQGNEQFF. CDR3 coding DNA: TGCGCCAGCGGGGCTCAAGGCAATGAGCAGTTCTTC.

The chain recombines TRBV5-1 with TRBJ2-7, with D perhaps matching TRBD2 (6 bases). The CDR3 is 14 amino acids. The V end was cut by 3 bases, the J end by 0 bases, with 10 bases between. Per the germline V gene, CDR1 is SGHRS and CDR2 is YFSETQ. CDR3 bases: TGCGCCAGCAGCTCCGCGGACTACTCCTACGAGCAGTACTTC. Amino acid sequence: CASSSADYSYEQYF.

For the CDR3, the DNA is TGTGCCAGCAGGTCGGAGGAGGGTGTCGAACAGTACTTC. Encoded protein: CASRSEEGVEQYF. The rearrangement links TRBV21-1 to TRBJ2-7; the listed D gene, TRBD2, was not tested against the DNA. TRBV21-1 is marked as a pseudogene. The CDR3 sequence is 13 residues long.

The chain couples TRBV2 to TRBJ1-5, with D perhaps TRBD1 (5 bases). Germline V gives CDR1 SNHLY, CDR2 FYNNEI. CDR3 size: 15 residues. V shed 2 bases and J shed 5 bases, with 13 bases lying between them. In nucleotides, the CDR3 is TGTGCCAGCAGTGAAACTTCCGGGGGTTATCAGCCCCAGCATTTT. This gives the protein CASSETSGGYQPQHF.

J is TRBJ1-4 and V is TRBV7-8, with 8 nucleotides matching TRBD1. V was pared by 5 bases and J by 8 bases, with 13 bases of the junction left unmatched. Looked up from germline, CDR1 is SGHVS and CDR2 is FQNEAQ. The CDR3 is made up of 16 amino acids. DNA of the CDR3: TGTGCCAGCAGCCAACAGGGGACAGGAAATAGGGAAAAACTGTTTTTT. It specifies CASSQQGTGNREKLFF.

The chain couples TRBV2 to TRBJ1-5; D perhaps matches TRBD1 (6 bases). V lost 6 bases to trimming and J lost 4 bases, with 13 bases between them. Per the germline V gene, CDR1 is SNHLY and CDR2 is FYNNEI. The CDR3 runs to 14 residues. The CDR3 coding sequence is TGTGCCAGCAGCCGGGACACTGGGAATCAGCCCCAGCATTTT. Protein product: CASSRDTGNQPQHF.

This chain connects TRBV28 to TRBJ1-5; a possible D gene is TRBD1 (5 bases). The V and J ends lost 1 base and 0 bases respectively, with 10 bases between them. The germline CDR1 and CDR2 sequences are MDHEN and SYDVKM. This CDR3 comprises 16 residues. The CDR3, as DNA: TGTGCCAGCAGTTTATCGGGGGATGGTAGCAATCAGCCCCAGCATTTT. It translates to CASSLSGDGSNQPQHF.

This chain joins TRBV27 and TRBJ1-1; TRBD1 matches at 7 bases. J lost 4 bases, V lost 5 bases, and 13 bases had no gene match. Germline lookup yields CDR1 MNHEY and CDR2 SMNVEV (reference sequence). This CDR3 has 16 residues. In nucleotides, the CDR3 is TGTGCCAGCAGTCCCGAGGGGGCGCAACGGACCACTGAAGCTTTCTTT. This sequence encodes CASSPEGAQRTTEAFF.

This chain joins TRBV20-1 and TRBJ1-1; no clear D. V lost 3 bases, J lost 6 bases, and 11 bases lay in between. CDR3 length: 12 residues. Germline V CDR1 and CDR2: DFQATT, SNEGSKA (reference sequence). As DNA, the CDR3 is TGCAGTGCTAGTCACCAGAGCGCTGAAGCTTTCTTT. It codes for CSASHQSAEAFF.

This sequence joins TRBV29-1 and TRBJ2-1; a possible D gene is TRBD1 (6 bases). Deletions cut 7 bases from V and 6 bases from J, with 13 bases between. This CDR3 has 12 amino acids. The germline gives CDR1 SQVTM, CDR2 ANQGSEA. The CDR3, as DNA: TGCAGCGGACAATGGACAGTCAATGAGCAGTTCTTC. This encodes CSGQWTVNEQFF.

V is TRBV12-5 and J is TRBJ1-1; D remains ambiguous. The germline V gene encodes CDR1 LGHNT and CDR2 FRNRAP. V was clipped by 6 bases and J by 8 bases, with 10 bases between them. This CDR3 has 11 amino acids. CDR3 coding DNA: TGTGCTAGTGGACCGGGAAAAGAAGCTTTCTTT. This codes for CASGPGKEAFF. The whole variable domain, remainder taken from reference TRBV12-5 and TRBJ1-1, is DARVTQTPRHKVTEMGQEVTMRCQPILGHNTVFWYRQTMMQGLELLAYFRNRAPLDDSGMPKDRFSAEMPDATLATLKIQPSEPRDSAVYFCASGPGKEAFFGQGTRLTVV.

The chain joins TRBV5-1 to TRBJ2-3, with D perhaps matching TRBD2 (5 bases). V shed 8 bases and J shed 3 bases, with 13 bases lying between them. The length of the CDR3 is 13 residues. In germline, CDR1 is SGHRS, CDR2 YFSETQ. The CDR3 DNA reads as TGCGCCAGTGGACTCATCGGGACAGATACGCAGTATTTT. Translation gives CASGLIGTDTQYF.

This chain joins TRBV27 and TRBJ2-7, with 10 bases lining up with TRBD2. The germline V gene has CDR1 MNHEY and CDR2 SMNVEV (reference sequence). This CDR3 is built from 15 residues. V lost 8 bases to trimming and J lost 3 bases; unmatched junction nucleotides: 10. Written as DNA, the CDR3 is TGTGCCAGCGTAGCTAGCGGGGGAATTTACTACGAGCAGTACTTC. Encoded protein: CASVASGGIYYEQYF.

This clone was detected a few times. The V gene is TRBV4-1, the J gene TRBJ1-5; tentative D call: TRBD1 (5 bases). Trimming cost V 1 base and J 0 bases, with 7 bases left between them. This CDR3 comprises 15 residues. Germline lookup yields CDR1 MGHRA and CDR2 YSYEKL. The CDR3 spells CASSQVQDSNQPQHF. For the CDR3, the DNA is TGCGCCAGCAGCCAAGTACAGGATAGCAATCAGCCCCAGCATTTT.

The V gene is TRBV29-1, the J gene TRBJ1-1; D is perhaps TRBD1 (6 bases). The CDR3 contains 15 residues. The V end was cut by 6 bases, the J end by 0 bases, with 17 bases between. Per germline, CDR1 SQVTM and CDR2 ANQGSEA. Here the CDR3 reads CSVYGRGRMNTEAFF. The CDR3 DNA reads TGCAGCGTCTACGGCAGGGGACGTATGAACACTGAAGCTTTCTTT.

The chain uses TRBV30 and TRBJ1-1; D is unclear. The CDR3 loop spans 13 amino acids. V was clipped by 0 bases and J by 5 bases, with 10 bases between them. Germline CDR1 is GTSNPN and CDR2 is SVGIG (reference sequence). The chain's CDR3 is CAWSVGWETEAFF. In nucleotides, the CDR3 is TGTGCCTGGAGTGTCGGTTGGGAGACTGAAGCTTTCTTT. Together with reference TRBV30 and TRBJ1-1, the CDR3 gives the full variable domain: SQTIHQWPATLVQPVGSPLSLECTVEGTSNPNLYWYRQAAGRGLQLLFYSVGIGQISSEVPQNLSASRPQDRQFILSSKKLLLSDSGFYLCAWSVGWETEAFFGQGTRLTVV.

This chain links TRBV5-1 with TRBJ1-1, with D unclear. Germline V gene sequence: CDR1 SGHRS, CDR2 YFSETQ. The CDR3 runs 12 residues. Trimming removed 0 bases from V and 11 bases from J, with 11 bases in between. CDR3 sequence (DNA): TGCGCCAGCAGCTTGGCCGGAGGCGGGGCTTTCTTT. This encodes CASSLAGGGAFF.